The 18 T cell receptor beta chains reported below all come from one sample, sequenced in a study of identical twins. TCRdb reprocessed the 5' RACE reads via MiXCR and lists one record per CDR3 protein. The sample lists 240,000 or so distinct CDR3 sequences, approximately 7% seen once, with about 3.6% in the top ten. The data were also submitted as part of a second study, on yellow fever vaccine responses in identical twins.

The sample taken for sequencing was memory (CD45RO+) T cells sorted from blood. All receptors derive from a woman aged 18-29 years in good health.

This clonotype occurred a few times. This rearrangement joins TRBV7-9 to TRBJ2-1, with D possibly TRBD1 on 6 matching bases. CDR3 size: 13 residues. Germline CDR1 and CDR2: SEHNR and FQNEAQ (reference sequence). The V and J ends lost 2 bases and 10 bases respectively, with 12 bases between them. CDR3 protein: CASSLYRASEQFF. The DNA of the CDR3 is TGTGCCAGCAGCTTATACAGGGCTTCCGAGCAGTTCTTC.

V is TRBV20-1 and J is TRBJ2-1, with 9 bases lining up with TRBD2. Losses at the gene ends were 0 bases for V and 0 bases for J; bases not matched to a gene: 18. This CDR3 is 21 amino acids long. CDR1 is DFQATT and CDR2 is SNEGSKA in the germline V gene (reference sequence). The CDR3 coding sequence is TGCAGTGCTAGAGATCCGAGATTAGCGGGAGCTACGACCAACTCCTACAATGAGCAGTTCTTC. It encodes CSARDPRLAGATTNSYNEQFF.

This clonotype was recorded at least ten times. This chain connects TRBV2 to TRBJ2-1; no definite D call. The CDR3 consists of 10 residues. CDR1 SNHLY and CDR2 FYNNEI come from the germline V gene. With 6 bases removed from V and 9 bases from J, the gap between germline ends came to 6 bases. In DNA form, the CDR3 reads TGTGCCAGCAGCTATAGTGAGCAGTTCTTC. Translation: CASSYSEQFF.

The V and J genes are TRBV20-1 and TRBJ1-1, with a weak D call TRBD1 (5 bases). This CDR3 is built from 14 residues. CDR1 is DFQATT, CDR2 SNEGSKA, per germline (reference sequence). Between the trimmed V and J ends, which lost 6 bases and 3 bases, there was a span of 17 bases. Written as DNA, the CDR3 is TGCAGTGCCCTGCCTGGGGGAAGTGACACTGAAGCTTTCTTT. Protein sequence: CSALPGGSDTEAFF.

The chain is built from TRBV24-1 and TRBJ2-1; 10 nucleotides align to TRBD2. The germline V gene encodes CDR1 KGHDR and CDR2 SFDVKD. The CDR3 has 14 amino acids. The junction had 3 bases not matched to a gene; V was cut back by 5 bases and J by 6 bases. Written as DNA, the CDR3 is TGTGCCACCAGTGGGACTAGCGGAGCCAATGAGCAGTTCTTC. It is translated as CATSGTSGANEQFF.

This clonotype was recorded at least ten times. J is TRBJ1-5 and V is TRBV2; D may be TRBD1 (6 bases). V was cut by 4 bases and J by 4 bases, with 14 bases left in between. Germline assignment: CDR1 SNHLY and CDR2 FYNNEI. This CDR3 contains 15 residues. CDR3 region: CASSAMGQKNQPQHF. The CDR3 DNA follows: TGTGCCAGCAGTGCTATGGGACAAAAGAATCAGCCCCAGCATTTT.

This clonotype appeared a few times. The gene calls are TRBV11-1 and TRBJ2-1; maybe TRBD2 (6 bases). V was clipped by 1 base and J by 10 bases, with 8 bases between them. Germline CDR1 SGHAT, CDR2 FQDESV (reference sequence). The CDR3 consists of 12 residues. The CDR3 loop is CASSLGGMEQFF. The CDR3 DNA reads TGTGCCAGCAGCTTAGGCGGGATGGAGCAGTTCTTC.

J is TRBJ2-6 and V is TRBV7-9, with D tentatively TRBD1 or TRBD2 (5 bases each). This CDR3 has 16 residues. Trimming took off 2 bases at V and 1 base at J, with 9 bases between the two ends. Germline CDR1 is SEHNR and CDR2 is FQNEAQ (reference sequence). Here the CDR3 DNA reads TGTGCCAGCAGCTTATGGGACCAATCTGGGGCCAACGTCCTGACTTTC. Residues: CASSLWDQSGANVLTF. Full variable domain (missing parts from reference TRBV7-9 and TRBJ2-6): DTGVSQNPRHKITKRGQNVTFRCDPISEHNRLYWYRQTLGQGPEFLTYFQNEAQLEKSRLLSDRFSAERPKGSFSTLEIQRTEQGDSAMYLCASSLWDQSGANVLTFGAGSRLTVL.

There are many counts of this clonotype. The chain couples TRBV7-8 to TRBJ2-5, with 9 positions matching TRBD2. Germline V gives CDR1 SGHVS, CDR2 FQNEAQ. This CDR3 has 13 residues. Trimming cost V 1 base and J 11 bases; bases outside gene matches: 5. The CDR3 DNA is TGTGCCAGCAGCTTAGATTCTAGCGGGGCGCAGTACTTC. Its protein is CASSLDSSGAQYF. Full variable domain (remainder filled in from reference TRBV7-8 and TRBJ2-5): GAGVSQSPRYKVAKRGQDVALRCDPISGHVSLFWYQQALGQGPEFLTYFQNEAQLDKSGLPSDRFFAERPEGSVSTLKIQRTQQEDSAVYLCASSLDSSGAQYFGPGTRLLVL.

The rearrangement joins TRBV5-6 to TRBJ1-1; D remains unclear. The V gene's germline CDR1 is SGHDT and CDR2 YYEEEE. Trimming shortened V by 0 bases and J by 6 bases, and 18 bases separated the two germline ends. The CDR3 contains 16 residues. For the CDR3, the DNA is TGTGCCAGCAGCTTGGGGGTCCCGAGCCCCGTCGCTGAAGCTTTCTTT. Amino acid sequence: CASSLGVPSPVAEAFF.

In its sample, this clonotype was seen a few times. V usage is TRBV7-9 and J usage is TRBJ2-2; a possible D gene is TRBD1 (5 bases). The CDR3 totals 16 residues. The V end lost 5 bases, the J end lost 4 bases, and 17 bases lay between the germline ends. The germline V gene encodes CDR1 SEHNR and CDR2 FQNEAQ (reference sequence). The CDR3 sequence: CASSGPVVQATGELFF. The CDR3 nucleotides read TGTGCCAGCAGCGGGCCCGTGGTACAGGCCACCGGGGAGCTGTTTTTT.

This clonotype occurred many times. V usage is TRBV9 and J usage is TRBJ2-1, with D perhaps assigned TRBD1 or TRBD2 (7 bases each). The V end was cut by 1 base, the J end by 6 bases, with 14 bases between. CDR1 and CDR2 from the germline V gene are SGDLS and YYNGEE. This CDR3 region has 15 residues. The DNA for the CDR3 is TGTGCCAGCAGCGTAAGCGGGGACAGCGCCAATGAGCAGTTCTTC. Residues: CASSVSGDSANEQFF.

J is TRBJ2-2 and V is TRBV5-1, with D unclear. V was pared by 6 bases and J by 1 base, with 19 bases between. The CDR3 runs to 17 residues. Germline V gene sequence: CDR1 SGHRS, CDR2 YFSETQ. CDR3 residues: CASTERLNPVNTGELFF. CDR3 in DNA: TGCGCCAGCACCGAGAGACTGAACCCAGTGAACACCGGGGAGCTGTTTTTT.

This clonotype was counted ten times or more. The chain carries TRBV6-5 and TRBJ2-1; 7 bases are shared with TRBD2. V trimming: 0 bases; J trimming: 9 bases; junction bases outside the gene matches: 5. CDR1 is MNHEY and CDR2 is SVGAGI in the germline V gene. This CDR3 is built from 14 residues. CDR3 protein: CASSYSTSPGEQFF. The CDR3 DNA reads as TGTGCCAGCAGTTACTCGACTAGCCCGGGTGAGCAGTTCTTC.

This clonotype was seen a handful of times. V is TRBV20-1 and J is TRBJ2-6; perhaps TRBD1 as D (6 bases). Germline loops: CDR1 DFQATT, CDR2 SNEGSKA (reference sequence). Trimming removed 1 base at V and 0 bases at J, with 13 bases between. This CDR3 is 17 amino acids long. The CDR3 region has the DNA TGCAGTGCTAGAGGCCTACCGGGACACTCTGGGGCCAACGTCCTGACTTTC. This translates into CSARGLPGHSGANVLTF.

The chain combines TRBV6-5 with TRBJ1-4; 7 bases map to TRBD1. This CDR3 is 16 amino acids long. Germline V gene lookup returns CDR1 MNHEY and CDR2 SVGAGI. After removal of 0 bases from V and 0 bases from J, the junction contained 1 base not matched to a gene. CDR3 in DNA: TGTGCCAGCAGTTACTCGGGGACAGCAACTAATGAAAAACTGTTTTTT. Its protein is CASSYSGTATNEKLFF.

This clonotype was seen at least ten times. The chain uses TRBV29-1 and TRBJ2-2; D possibly matches TRBD1 or TRBD2 (5 bases each). The length of the CDR3 is 15 residues. V lost 3 bases and J lost 1, with 12 bases in between. Germline CDR1 SQVTM, CDR2 ANQGSEA. Here the CDR3 reads CSVELGEMNTGELFF. The CDR3, as DNA: TGCAGCGTTGAGTTGGGGGAGATGAACACCGGGGAGCTGTTTTTT.

This clonotype was counted ten times or more. The CDR3 here is CASGPGLAGAGELFF. In DNA, the CDR3 is TGTGCCAGCGGGCCGGGACTAGCGGGAGCCGGGGAGCTGTTTTTT. The rearrangement links TRBV6-1 to TRBJ2-2; 14 bases match TRBD2. Germline V gene sequence: CDR1 MNHNS, CDR2 SASEGT. The CDR3 spans 15 residues. Losses at the gene ends were 8 bases for V and 6 bases for J; bases not matched to a gene: 5.